This TCR beta chain was found in a study of cytomegalovirus exposure and HLA in healthy donors. As concerns this clone: Its target is not known.

The PCR was carried out with 60 Vbeta primers and 13 Jbeta primers. The protocol was immunoSEQ multiplex PCR, while the TCRdb copy is restricted to in-frame clones and leaves out a portion. Among about 160,000 clones listed, 79% were seen once. CDR1 is MNHNY, CDR2 SVGAGI, per germline (reference sequence). V shed 6 bases and J 4 bases; nucleotides not matched to a gene: 6. This CDR3 has 14 residues. General study findings and limits: HLA alleles were associated with 15,000 to 20,000 TCR beta sequences in a later analysis at 0.05 false discovery rate. Most CMV-associated TCR beta chains appeared HLA-restricted in a later analysis.

The chain is built from TRBV6-6 and TRBJ1-5; 7 positions agree with TRBD1. The clonotype was recovered from a man aged 40-55 years in good health and CMV-seronegative. The sequenced material came from PBMCs. CDR3 nucleotides: TGTGCCAGCAGAAAGACAGGGAGGAATCAGCCCCAGCATTTT. Translated: CASRKTGRNQPQHF.